Below, one T cell receptor beta chain is given with its context. What antigen it recognizes has not been identified. No much larger clone is present one base from it, and per-base qualities are unavailable. This sample was included in a study of OX40 agonist ivuxolimab in advanced cancers. Study-level background: Ivuxolimab was an agonistic, fully human IgG2 monoclonal antibody directed against OX40 (CD134), a costimulatory receptor. The monotherapy dose-escalation portion (N = 52 patients) of the phase I ivuxolimab trial is reported in the paper. The point of sequencing TCRbeta in the periphery was to test whether ivuxolimab changed TCR sequence diversity and drove clonal T-cell expansion. Intravenous ivuxolimab was administered to patients every 2 weeks at six dose levels: 0.01, 0.1, 0.3, 1.5, 3 and 10 mg/kg. A male proportion of around 80% and a mean age of roughly 55 years, ranging from 23 to 79, were recorded for the dose-escalation cohort. Partial responses occurred in three dose-escalation patients: two with cutaneous melanoma and one with hepatocellular carcinoma. Patients were allowed to have had prior anti-PD-1, anti-PD-L1 or anti-CTLA-4 therapy, and around 40% of the dose-escalation patients had previously received checkpoint inhibitors. Of the approximately 54 patients in dose escalation, some 20 had hepatocellular carcinoma, about 15 had melanoma, 9 had renal cell carcinoma and 9 had head and neck cancer.

V is cut back by 7 bases and J by 1 base, with 5 bases in the junction unmatched. The cysteine opens and the phenylalanine closes a CDR3 of 16 amino acids. The read is trimmed to its CDR3 DNA, 48 bases read in frame from base 1. CDR1 LNHDA and CDR2 SQIVND were looked up in the germline V gene (reference sequence). Overall study outcomes, separate from this receptor: Partial responders in the 0.1-3.0 mg/kg groups had among the lowest normalized peripheral clonal expansion, especially among CD8+ T cells. At doses of 0.1 to 3.0 mg/kg, clonal expansion of both CD4+ and CD8+ T cells in blood was seen between baseline and week 6. Low levels of normalized T-cell clonal expansion were also seen in some patients who did not respond. The antigen specificity of the peripheral T cells that underwent clonal expansion was not determined. On average, CD8+ T cells showed more expanded clones than CD4+ T cells after ivuxolimab.

The trial excluded patients who had a history of autoimmune disease or were on systemic immunosuppression. Peripheral blood for TCR sequencing was drawn from every dose cohort at baseline, at cycle 4 day 1 and at cycle 7 day 1. Samples were obtained from an open-label, multicenter, first-in-human phase I dose-escalation trial of ivuxolimab. Adults with locally advanced or metastatic melanoma, renal cell, hepatocellular, or head and neck squamous cell carcinoma were enrolled in the trial. CD4+ and CD8+ T cells were sorted separately from peripheral blood before TCR sequencing. To sequence the TCRbeta CDR3 region, genomic DNA was isolated from the sorted cells. The immunoSEQ Assay was used to sequence the TCRbeta CDR3 regions. This immuneACCESS table, as held by TCRdb, lists in-frame sequences with V and J called but not all clones. Of the missing ones, under half trace to an unresolved V gene in checked studies; the others have no known cause. The sample includes tens of thousands of clones, with over 75% observed a single time. Jointly, the top ten make up roughly 25% of the sample.

This chain is built from TRBV19 and TRBJ2-6, with TRBD1 matching 9 junction bases. This TCR came from an adult with an advanced solid tumor such as melanoma, head and neck, liver or kidney cancer. The sample consisted of CD4+ or CD8+ T cells sorted from blood, taken in a trial of the OX40 agonist ivuxolimab. For the CDR3, the sequence is CASTTGGASGANVLTF. The DNA sequence is given as TGTGCCAGTACTACAGGGGGCGCATCTGGGGCCAACGTCCTGACTTTC.